These 5 T cell receptor beta chains were all obtained from the same sample, sequenced in a study of beta chain features in type 1 diabetes. Since all of the isolated RNA was reverse transcribed, expressed TCRB transcripts were what got sequenced. Profiling relied on immunoSEQ multiplex PCR, and the TCRdb table lists in-frame clones only, not all of them. The profile covers about 360,000 clones, with around 12% appearing a single time and roughly 0.015% taken by the ten largest. Sample: naive CD4+ T cells from blood. These TCRs come from a man aged 18 to 30 in good health.

The chain uses TRBV10-3 and TRBJ1-1; TRBD1 matches 7 bases. CDR1 and CDR2 from the germline V gene are ENHRY and SYGVKD. This CDR3 has 14 residues. The V segment lost 3 bases and the J segment 0 bases; nucleotides outside the gene matches: 1. The CDR3 sequence is CAISEGTVNTEAFF. The CDR3, as DNA: TGTGCCATCAGTGAAGGGACAGTGAACACTGAAGCTTTCTTT.

This clone has a handful of counts. The rearrangement links TRBV5-6 to TRBJ2-5; TRBD1 aligns across 7 bases. The ends lost 3 bases at V and 2 bases at J; junction bases unmatched: 4. CDR3 size: 14 residues. From germline, CDR1 is SGHDT and CDR2 YYEEEE. CDR3 DNA: TGTGCCAGCAGCTGGGGGACAGTTCAAGAGACCCAGTACTTC. This sequence encodes CASSWGTVQETQYF.

This clone showed up just a few times. The V and J genes are TRBV5-6 and TRBJ1-5; no definite D call. Germline loops: CDR1 SGHDT, CDR2 YYEEEE. The CDR3 spans 14 residues. Trimming left V 1 base short and J 9 bases short, with 14 bases between. The CDR3: CASSLWAGTGPQHF. The CDR3 coding sequence is TGTGCCAGCAGCTTGTGGGCGGGTACTGGGCCCCAGCATTTT.

This chain joins TRBV28 and TRBJ2-1, with 11 bases that match TRBD2. The V gene end was trimmed by 3 bases and the J gene end by 7 bases; junction bases not matched to a gene: 8. Germline V lookup: CDR1 MDHEN, CDR2 SYDVKM. The CDR3 loop spans 16 amino acids. The CDR3 DNA sequence: TGTGCCAGCAGTTTCCCTACTAGCGGGAGTCAGAATGAGCAGTTCTTC. This translates into CASSFPTSGSQNEQFF.

The chain employs TRBV14 and TRBJ2-7; 9 nucleotides align to TRBD1. This CDR3 contains 15 residues. The V segment lost 1 base and the J segment 2 bases; nucleotides outside the gene matches: 3. Germline V CDR1 and CDR2: SGHDN, FVKESK. CDR3 region: CASSQGQGGAYEQYF. The DNA for the CDR3 is TGTGCCAGCAGCCAAGGACAGGGGGGAGCCTACGAGCAGTACTTC.